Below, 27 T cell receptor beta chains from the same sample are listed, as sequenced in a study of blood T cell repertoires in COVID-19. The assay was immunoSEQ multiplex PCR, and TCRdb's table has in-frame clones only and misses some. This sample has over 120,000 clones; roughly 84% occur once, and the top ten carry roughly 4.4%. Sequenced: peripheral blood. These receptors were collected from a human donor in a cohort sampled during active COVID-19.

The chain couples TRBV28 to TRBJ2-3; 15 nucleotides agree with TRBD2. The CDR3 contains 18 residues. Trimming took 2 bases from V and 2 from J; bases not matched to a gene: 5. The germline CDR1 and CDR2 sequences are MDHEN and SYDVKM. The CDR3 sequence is CASSLRGLAGGDTDTQYF. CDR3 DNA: TGTGCCAGCAGTTTACGTGGACTAGCGGGGGGGGACACAGATACGCAGTATTTT.

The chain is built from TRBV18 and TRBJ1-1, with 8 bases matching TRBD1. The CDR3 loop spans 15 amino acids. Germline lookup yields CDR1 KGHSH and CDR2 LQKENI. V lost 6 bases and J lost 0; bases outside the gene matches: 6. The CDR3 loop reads CASSPMDRVNTEAFF. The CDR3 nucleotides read TGTGCCAGCTCTCCTATGGACAGGGTGAACACTGAAGCTTTCTTT.

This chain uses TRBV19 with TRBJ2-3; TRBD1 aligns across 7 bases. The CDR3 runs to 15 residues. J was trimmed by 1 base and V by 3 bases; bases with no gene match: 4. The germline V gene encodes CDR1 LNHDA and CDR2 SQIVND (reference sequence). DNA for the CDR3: TGTGCCAGTAGTATCGGACAGGTTGGCACAGATACGCAGTATTTT. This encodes CASSIGQVGTDTQYF.

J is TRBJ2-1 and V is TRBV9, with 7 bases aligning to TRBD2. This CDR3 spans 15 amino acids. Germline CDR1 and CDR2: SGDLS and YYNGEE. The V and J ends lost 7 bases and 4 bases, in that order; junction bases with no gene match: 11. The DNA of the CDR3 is TGTGCCAGCGGGGGTGGGCCTAGCGGATACAATGAGCAGTTCTTC. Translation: CASGGGPSGYNEQFF.

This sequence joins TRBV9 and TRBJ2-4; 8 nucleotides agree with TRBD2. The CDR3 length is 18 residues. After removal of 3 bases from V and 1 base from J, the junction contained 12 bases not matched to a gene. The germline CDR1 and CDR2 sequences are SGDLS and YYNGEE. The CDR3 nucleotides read TGTGCCAGCAGCGAGGGCGGCGGCGGGGGGATGGCCAAAAACATTCAGTACTTC. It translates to CASSEGGGGGMAKNIQYF.

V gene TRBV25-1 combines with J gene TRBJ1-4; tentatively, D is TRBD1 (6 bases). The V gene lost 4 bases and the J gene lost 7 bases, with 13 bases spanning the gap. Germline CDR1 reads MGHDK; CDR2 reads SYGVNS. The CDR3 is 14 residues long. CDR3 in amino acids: CASSAAGAGEKLFF. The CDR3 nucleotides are TGTGCCAGCAGTGCTGCGGGGGCGGGTGAAAAACTGTTTTTT.

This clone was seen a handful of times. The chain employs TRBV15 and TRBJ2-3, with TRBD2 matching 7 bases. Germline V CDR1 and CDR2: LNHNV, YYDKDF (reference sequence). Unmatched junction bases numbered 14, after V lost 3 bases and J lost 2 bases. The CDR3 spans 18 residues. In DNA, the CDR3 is TGTGCCACCAGCAGTCCCGCGGCAGCGGGGCTCCTCACAGATACGCAGTATTTT. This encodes CATSSPAAAGLLTDTQYF.

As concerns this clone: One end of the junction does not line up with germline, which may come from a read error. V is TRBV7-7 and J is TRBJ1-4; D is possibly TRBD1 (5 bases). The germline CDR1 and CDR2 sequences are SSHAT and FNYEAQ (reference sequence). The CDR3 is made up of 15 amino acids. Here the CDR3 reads CASSLGAATNEKLFF. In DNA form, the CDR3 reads TGTGCTAGCAGCTTAGGGGCAGCAACTAATGAAAAACTGTTTTTT.

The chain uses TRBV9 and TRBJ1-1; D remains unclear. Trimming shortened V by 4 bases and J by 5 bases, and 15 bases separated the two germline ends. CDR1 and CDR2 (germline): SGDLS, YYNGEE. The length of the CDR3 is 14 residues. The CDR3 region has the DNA TGTGCCAGCAGCCCCTTGGAGTCGAGGACTGAAGCTTTCTTT. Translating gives CASSPLESRTEAFF.

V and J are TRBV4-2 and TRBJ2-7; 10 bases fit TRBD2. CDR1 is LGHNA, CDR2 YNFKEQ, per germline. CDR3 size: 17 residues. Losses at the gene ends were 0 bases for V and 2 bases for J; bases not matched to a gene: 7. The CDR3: CASSQEDGTSVPYEQYF. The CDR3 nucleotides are TGTGCCAGCAGCCAAGAAGACGGGACTAGCGTACCCTACGAGCAGTACTTC.

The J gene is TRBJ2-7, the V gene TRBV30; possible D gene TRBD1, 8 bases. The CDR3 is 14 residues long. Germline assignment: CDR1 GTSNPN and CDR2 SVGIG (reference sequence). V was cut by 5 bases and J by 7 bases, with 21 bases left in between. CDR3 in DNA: TGTGCCTGGGCCCGAACAGGGGGGGAAAAAGAGCAGTACTTC. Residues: CAWARTGGEKEQYF.

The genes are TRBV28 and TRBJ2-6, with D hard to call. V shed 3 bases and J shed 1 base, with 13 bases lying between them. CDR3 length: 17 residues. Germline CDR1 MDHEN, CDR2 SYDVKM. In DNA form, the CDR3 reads TGTGCCAGCAGTTTTCGAGGTTTATATTCTGGGGCCAACGTCCTGACTTTC. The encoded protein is CASSFRGLYSGANVLTF.

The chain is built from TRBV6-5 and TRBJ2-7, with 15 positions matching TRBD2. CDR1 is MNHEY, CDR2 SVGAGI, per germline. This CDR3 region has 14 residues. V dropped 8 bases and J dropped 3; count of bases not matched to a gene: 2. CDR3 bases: TGTGCCAGCGGGGGACTAGCGGGGGGCTACGAGCAGTACGTC. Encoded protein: CASGGLAGGYEQYV.

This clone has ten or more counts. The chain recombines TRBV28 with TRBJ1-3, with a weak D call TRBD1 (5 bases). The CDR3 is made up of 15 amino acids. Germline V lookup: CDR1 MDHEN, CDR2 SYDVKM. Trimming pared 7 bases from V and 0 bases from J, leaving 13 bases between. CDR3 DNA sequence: TGTGCCAGCAACGGACATCGCTCCTCTGGAAACACCATATATTTT. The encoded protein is CASNGHRSSGNTIYF.

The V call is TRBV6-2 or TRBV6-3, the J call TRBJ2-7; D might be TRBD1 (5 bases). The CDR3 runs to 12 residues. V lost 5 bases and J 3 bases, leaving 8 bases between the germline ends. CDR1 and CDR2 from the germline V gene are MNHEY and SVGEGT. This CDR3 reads CASSLGHYEQYF. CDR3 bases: TGTGCCAGCAGTCTGGGGCACTACGAGCAGTACTTC.

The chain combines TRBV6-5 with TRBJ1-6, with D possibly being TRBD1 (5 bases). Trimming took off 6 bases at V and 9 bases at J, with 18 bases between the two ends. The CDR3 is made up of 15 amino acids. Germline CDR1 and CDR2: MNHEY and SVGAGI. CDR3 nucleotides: TGTGCCAGCAGCGGCACTCGGTTGGGGGGTTCACCCCTCCACTTT. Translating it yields CASSGTRLGGSPLHF.

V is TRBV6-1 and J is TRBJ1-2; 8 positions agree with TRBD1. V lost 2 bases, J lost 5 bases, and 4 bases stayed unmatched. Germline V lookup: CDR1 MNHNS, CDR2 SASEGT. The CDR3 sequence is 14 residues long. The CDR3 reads CASSEFGTGYGYTF. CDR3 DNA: TGTGCCAGCAGTGAATTCGGGACAGGATATGGCTACACCTTC.

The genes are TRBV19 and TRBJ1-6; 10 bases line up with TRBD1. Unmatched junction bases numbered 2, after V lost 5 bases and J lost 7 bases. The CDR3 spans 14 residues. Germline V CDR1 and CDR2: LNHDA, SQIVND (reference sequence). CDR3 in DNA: TGTGCCAGTAGTTTGGGACAGGGGAATTCACCCCTCCACTTT. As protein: CASSLGQGNSPLHF. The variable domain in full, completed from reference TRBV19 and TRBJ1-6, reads DGGITQSPKYLFRKEGQNVTLSCEQNLNHDAMYWYRQDPGQGLRLIYYSQIVNDFQKGDIAEGYSVSREKKESFPLTVTSAQKNPTAFYLCASSLGQGNSPLHFGNGTRLTVT.

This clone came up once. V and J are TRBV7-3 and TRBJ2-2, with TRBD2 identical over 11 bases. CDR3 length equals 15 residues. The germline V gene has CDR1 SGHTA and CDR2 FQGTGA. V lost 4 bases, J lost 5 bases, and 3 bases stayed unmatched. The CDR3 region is CASSSSGGYTGELFF. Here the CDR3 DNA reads TGTGCCAGCAGCTCTAGCGGGGGGTATACCGGGGAGCTGTTTTTT.

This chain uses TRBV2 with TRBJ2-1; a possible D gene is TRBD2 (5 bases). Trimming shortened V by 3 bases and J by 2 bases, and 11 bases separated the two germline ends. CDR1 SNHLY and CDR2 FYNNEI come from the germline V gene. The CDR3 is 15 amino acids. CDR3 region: CASSEEANPYNEQFF. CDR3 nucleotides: TGTGCCAGCAGTGAGGAGGCGAACCCCTACAATGAGCAGTTCTTC.

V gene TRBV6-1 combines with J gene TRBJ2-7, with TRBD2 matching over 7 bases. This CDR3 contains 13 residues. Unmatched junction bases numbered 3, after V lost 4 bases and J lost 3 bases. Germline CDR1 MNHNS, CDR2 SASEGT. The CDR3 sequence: CASSAASGYEQYF. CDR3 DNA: TGTGCCAGCAGTGCAGCTAGCGGCTACGAGCAGTACTTC.

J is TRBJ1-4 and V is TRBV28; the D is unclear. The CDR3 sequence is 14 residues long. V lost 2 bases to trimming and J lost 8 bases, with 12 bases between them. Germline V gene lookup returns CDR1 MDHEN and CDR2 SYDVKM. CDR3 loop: CASSLGERREKLFF. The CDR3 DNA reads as TGTGCCAGCAGTTTAGGGGAGCGTAGGGAAAAACTGTTTTTT.

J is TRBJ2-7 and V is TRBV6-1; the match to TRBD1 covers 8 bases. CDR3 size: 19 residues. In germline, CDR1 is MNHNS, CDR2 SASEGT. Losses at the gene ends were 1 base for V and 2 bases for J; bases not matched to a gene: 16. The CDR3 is CASSEVGGQAVVGTYEQYV. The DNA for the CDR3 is TGTGCCAGCAGTGAAGTAGGGGGACAGGCCGTGGTTGGAACCTACGAGCAGTACGTC.

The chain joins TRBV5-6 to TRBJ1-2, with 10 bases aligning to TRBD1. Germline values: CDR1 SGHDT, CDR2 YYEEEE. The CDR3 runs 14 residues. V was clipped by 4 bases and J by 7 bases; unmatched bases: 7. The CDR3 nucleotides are TGTGCCAGCAGCCTCCGGGACAGGGGAAGTGGCTACACCTTC. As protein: CASSLRDRGSGYTF.

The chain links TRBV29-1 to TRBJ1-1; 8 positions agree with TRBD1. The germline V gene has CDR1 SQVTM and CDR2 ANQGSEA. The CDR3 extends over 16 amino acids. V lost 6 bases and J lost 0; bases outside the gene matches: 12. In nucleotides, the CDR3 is TGCAGCGTGGGGGGCGGGACAGGAACTATGAACACTGAAGCTTTCTTT. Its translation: CSVGGGTGTMNTEAFF.

DNA for the CDR3: TGTGCCAGCAGCCAGCTAGCGGGGGTTGAGCAGTTCTTC. This gives the protein CASSQLAGVEQFF. The V gene is TRBV3-1 (or the pseudogene TRBV3-2), the J gene TRBJ2-1; 10 bases are shared with TRBD2. The germline V gene encodes CDR1 LGHDT and CDR2 YNNKEL (reference sequence). This CDR3 comprises 13 residues. The trim removed 3 bases at V and 9 bases at J, leaving 2 bases unmatched.

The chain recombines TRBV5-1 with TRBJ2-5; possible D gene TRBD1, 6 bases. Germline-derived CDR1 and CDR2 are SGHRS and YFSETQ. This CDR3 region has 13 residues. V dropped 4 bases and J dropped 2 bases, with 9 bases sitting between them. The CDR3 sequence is CASSPGQQETQYF. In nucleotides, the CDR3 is TGCGCCAGCAGCCCTGGACAGCAAGAGACCCAGTACTTC.